The entry below describes one T cell receptor (beta chain). TCRdb reprocessed the 5' RACE reads via MiXCR and lists one record per CDR3 protein. The top ten clones hold about 6% of a sample with 85,000 to 100,000 distinct CDR3 sequences, 17% of them seen once. V dropped 1 base and J dropped 6 bases, with 10 bases sitting between them. This CDR3 contains 13 residues. Germline CDR1 is SGHDT and CDR2 is YYEEEE. This sample is part of a study of T cells of healthy individuals. The rearrangement uses TRBV5-6 and TRBJ1-2, with unresolved D. This TCR derives from a human donor in good health. CDR3 DNA sequence: TGTGCCAGCAGCTTGAGAGGTTCAGATGGCTACACCTTC. Its translation is CASSLRGSDGYTF.